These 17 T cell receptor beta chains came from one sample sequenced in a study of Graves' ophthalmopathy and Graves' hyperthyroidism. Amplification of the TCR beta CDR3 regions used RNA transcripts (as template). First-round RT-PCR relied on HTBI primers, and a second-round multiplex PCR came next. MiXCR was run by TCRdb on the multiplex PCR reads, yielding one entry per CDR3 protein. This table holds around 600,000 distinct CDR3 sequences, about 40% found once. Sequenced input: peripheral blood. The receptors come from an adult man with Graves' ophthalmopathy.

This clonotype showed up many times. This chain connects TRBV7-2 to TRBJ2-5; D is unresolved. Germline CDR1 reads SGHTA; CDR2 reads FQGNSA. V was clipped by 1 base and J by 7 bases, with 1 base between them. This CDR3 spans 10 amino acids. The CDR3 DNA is TGTGCCAGCAGCTTAGGGACCCAGTACTTC. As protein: CASSLGTQYF.

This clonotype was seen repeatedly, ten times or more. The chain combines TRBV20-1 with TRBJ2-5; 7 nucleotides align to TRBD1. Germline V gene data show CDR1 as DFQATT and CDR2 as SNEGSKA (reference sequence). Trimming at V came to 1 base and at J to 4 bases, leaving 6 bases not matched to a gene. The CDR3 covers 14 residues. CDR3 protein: CSARGGGLGETQYF. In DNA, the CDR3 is TGCAGTGCTAGAGGAGGGGGCTTAGGAGAGACCCAGTACTTC.

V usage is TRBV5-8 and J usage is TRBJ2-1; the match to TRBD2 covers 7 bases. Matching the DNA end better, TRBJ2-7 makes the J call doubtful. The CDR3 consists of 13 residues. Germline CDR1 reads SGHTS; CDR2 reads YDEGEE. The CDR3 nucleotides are TGTGCCAGCACAGCGGGATTGAACAATGAGCAGTACTTC. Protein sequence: CASTAGLNNEQYF.

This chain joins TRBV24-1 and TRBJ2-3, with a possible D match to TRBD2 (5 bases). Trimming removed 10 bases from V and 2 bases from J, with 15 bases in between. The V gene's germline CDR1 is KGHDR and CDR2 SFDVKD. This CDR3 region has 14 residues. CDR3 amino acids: CATSGKGDTDTQYF. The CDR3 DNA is TGTGCCACGTCGGGAAAGGGCGACACAGATACGCAGTATTTT.

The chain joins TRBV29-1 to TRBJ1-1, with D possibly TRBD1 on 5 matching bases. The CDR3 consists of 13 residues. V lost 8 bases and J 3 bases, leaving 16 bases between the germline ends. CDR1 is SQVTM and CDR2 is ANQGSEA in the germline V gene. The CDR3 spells CSSAGEGHTEAFF. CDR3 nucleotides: TGCAGCTCCGCGGGGGAGGGCCACACTGAAGCTTTCTTT.

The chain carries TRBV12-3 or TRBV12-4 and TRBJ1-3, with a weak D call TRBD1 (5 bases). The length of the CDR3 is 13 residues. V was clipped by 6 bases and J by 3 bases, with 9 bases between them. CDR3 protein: CASRRDRGNTIYF. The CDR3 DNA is TGTGCCAGCAGGCGGGACCGTGGAAACACCATATATTTT.

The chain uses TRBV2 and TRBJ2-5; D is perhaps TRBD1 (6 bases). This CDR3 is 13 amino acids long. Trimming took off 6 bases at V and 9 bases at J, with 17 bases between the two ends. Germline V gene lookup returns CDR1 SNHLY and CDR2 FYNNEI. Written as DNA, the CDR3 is TGTGCCAGCAGCGTCATGGGGACACAGCCCCAGTACTTC. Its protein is CASSVMGTQPQYF.

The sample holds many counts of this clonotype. CDR3 bases: TGTGCCAGCAGCTTAAGGACAGGGCCCAGTCGGTTAGAAACCCAGTACTTC. It yields the protein CASSLRTGPSRLETQYF. The V gene is TRBV7-2, the J gene TRBJ2-5; the match to TRBD1 covers 8 bases. V dropped 2 bases and J dropped 8; count of bases not matched to a gene: 16. The length of the CDR3 is 17 residues. Germline CDR1 and CDR2: SGHTA and FQGNSA.

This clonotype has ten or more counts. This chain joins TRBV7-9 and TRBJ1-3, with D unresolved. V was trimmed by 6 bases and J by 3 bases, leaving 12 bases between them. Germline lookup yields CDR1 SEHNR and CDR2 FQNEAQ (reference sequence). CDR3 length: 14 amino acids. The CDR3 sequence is CASSPRRDGNTIYF. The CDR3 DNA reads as TGTGCCAGCAGTCCAAGAAGGGATGGAAACACCATATATTTT. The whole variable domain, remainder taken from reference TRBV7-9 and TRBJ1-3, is DTGVSQNPRHKITKRGQNVTFRCDPISEHNRLYWYRQTLGQGPEFLTYFQNEAQLEKSRLLSDRFSAERPKGSFSTLEIQRTEQGDSAMYLCASSPRRDGNTIYFGEGSWLTVV.

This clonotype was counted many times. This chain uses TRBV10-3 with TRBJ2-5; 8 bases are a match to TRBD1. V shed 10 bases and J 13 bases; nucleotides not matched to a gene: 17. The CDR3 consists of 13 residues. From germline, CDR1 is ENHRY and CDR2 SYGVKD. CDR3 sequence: CASKRTGPPWMYF. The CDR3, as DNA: TGTGCCAGCAAGCGGACAGGGCCGCCGTGGATGTACTTC.

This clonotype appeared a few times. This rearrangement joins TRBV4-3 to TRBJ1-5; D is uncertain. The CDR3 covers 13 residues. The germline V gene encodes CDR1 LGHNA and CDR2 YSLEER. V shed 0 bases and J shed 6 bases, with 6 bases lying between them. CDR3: CASSQDGGQPQHF. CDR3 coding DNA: TGCGCCAGCAGCCAAGATGGCGGTCAGCCCCAGCATTTT.

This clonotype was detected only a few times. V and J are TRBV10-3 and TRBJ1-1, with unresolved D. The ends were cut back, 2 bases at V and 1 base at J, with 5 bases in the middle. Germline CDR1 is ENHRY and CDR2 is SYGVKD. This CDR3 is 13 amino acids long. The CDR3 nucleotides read TGTGCCATCAGTGAGCGGGGGAACACTGAAGCTTTCTTT. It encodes CAISERGNTEAFF.

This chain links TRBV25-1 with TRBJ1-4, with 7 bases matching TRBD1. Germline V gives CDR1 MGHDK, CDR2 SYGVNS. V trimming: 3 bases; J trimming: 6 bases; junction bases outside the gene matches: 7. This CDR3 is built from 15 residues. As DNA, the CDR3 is TGTGCCAGCAGTGATAGCGACAGGGTGGATGAAAAACTGTTTTTT. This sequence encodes CASSDSDRVDEKLFF.

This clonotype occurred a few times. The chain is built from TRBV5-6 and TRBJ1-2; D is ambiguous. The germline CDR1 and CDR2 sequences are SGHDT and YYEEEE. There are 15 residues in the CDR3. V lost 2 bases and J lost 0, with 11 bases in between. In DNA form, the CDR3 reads TGTGCCAGCAGCTTTATTGACGCTTCTAACTATGGCTACACCTTC. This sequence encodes CASSFIDASNYGYTF.

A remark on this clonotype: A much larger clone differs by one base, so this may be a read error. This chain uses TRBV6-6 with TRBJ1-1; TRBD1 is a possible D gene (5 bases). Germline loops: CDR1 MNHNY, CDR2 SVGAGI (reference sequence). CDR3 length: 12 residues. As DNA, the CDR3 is TGTGCCAACAGTTACAGGAGGGCTGAAGCTTTCTTT. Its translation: CANSYRRAEAFF.

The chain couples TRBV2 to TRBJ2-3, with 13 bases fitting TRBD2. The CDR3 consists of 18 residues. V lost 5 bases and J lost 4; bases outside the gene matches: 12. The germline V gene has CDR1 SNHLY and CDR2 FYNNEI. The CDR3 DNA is TGTGCCAGCAGTCTGGAATGGACTAGCGGGAGTACCCCAGATACGCAGTATTTT. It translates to CASSLEWTSGSTPDTQYF.

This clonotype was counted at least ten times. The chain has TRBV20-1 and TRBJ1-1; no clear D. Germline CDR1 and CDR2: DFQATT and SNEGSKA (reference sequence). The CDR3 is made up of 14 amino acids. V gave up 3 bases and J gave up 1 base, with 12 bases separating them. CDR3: CSARNDLANTEAFF. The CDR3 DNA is TGCAGTGCTAGGAACGACTTGGCGAACACTGAAGCTTTCTTT.